A selection of T cell receptor beta chains follows, all from one sample in a study of OX40 agonist ivuxolimab in advanced cancers. Data came from immunoSEQ multiplex PCR; TCRdb stores just in-frame clones and leaves some out. The sample lists tens of thousands of clones, 84% occurring once. The sample was CD4+ or CD8+ T cells sorted from blood, taken in a trial of the OX40 agonist ivuxolimab. These receptors originate from an adult with an advanced solid tumor such as melanoma, head and neck, liver or kidney cancer. CDR3s include the opening cysteine and the closing phenylalanine or tryptophan. D genes are given only for firm matches. Part of the rows lack a size; the others show once, few, many or a class for expanded clones.

d_gene: TRBD2
v_gene: TRBV5-5
len: 16
j_gene: TRBJ2-7
abundance: .
CDR3aa: CASSLAQAGGAYEQYF
CDR3nt: TGTGCCAGCAGCTTGGCCCAAGCGGGAGGTGCCTACGAGCAGTACTTC

d_gene: .
v_gene: TRBV11-2
len: 12
j_gene: TRBJ2-7
abundance: .
CDR3aa: CASSLNRYEQYF
CDR3nt: TGTGCCAGCAGCTTAAACCGCTACGAGCAGTACTTC

d_gene: .
v_gene: TRBV11-2
len: 13
j_gene: TRBJ1-2
abundance: .
CDR3aa: CASSLNDNYGYTF
CDR3nt: TGTGCCAGCAGCTTAAACGATAACTATGGCTACACCTTC

d_gene: .
v_gene: TRBV5-1
len: 14
j_gene: TRBJ2-5
abundance: once
CDR3aa: CASSLYGSQETQYF
CDR3nt: TGCGCCAGCAGCCTATATGGGAGCCAAGAGACCCAGTACTTC

d_gene: .
v_gene: TRBV11-2
len: 14
j_gene: TRBJ1-3
abundance: few
CDR3aa: CASSSLKGLNTIYF
CDR3nt: TGTGCCAGCAGCTCCCTTAAGGGACTGAACACCATATATTTT

d_gene: TRBD2
v_gene: TRBV7-6
len: 16
j_gene: TRBJ2-5
abundance: .
CDR3aa: CASSLAGTSGMGTQYF
CDR3nt: TGTGCCAGCAGCTTAGCCGGCACTAGCGGGATGGGAACCCAGTACTTC

d_gene: TRBD1
v_gene: TRBV15
len: 18
j_gene: TRBJ1-5
abundance: once
CDR3aa: CATSRRDRGPYSNQPQHF
CDR3nt: TGTGCCACCAGCCGCCGGGACAGGGGTCCCTATAGCAATCAGCCCCAGCATTTT

d_gene: .
v_gene: TRBV14
len: 15
j_gene: TRBJ2-3
abundance: once
CDR3aa: CASSQGLRGADTQYF
CDR3nt: TGTGCCAGCAGCCAAGGACTTAGAGGAGCGGATACGCAGTATTTT

d_gene: .
v_gene: TRBV14
len: 12
j_gene: TRBJ2-7
abundance: .
CDR3aa: CASSQDTYEQYF
CDR3nt: TGTGCCAGCAGCCAGGACACCTACGAGCAGTACTTC

d_gene: TRBD1
v_gene: TRBV7-9
len: 17
j_gene: TRBJ2-7
abundance: .
CDR3aa: CASSLGVSGTGTYEQYF
CDR3nt: TGTGCCAGCAGCTTAGGGGTTAGTGGGACAGGGACTTACGAGCAGTACTTC

d_gene: .
v_gene: TRBV10-2
len: 17
j_gene: TRBJ2-3
abundance: .
CDR3aa: CASSNPQTLSSTDTQYF
CDR3nt: TGCGCCAGCAGTAACCCCCAGACGCTTTCTAGCACAGATACGCAGTATTTT

d_gene: .
v_gene: TRBV29-1
len: 13
j_gene: TRBJ1-1
abundance: few
CDR3aa: CSVARQTNTEAFF
CDR3nt: TGCAGCGTTGCGCGGCAGACGAACACTGAAGCTTTCTTT

d_gene: .
v_gene: TRBV5-1
len: 15
j_gene: TRBJ1-5
abundance: .
CDR3aa: CASTWSSGKGQPQHF
CDR3nt: TGCGCCAGCACCTGGAGTAGCGGGAAGGGACAGCCCCAGCATTTT

d_gene: TRBD1
v_gene: TRBV7-2
len: 14
j_gene: TRBJ2-4
abundance: .
CDR3aa: CASSPVTGGGIQYF
CDR3nt: TGTGCCAGCAGCCCGGTGACAGGGGGCGGCATTCAGTACTTC

d_gene: TRBD2
v_gene: TRBV10-2
len: 16
j_gene: TRBJ2-2
abundance: few
CDR3aa: CASSGLAGWENGELFF
CDR3nt: TGCGCCAGCAGTGGACTAGCGGGATGGGAAAACGGGGAGCTGTTTTTT

d_gene: .
v_gene: TRBV10-3
len: 13
j_gene: TRBJ2-7
abundance: .
CDR3aa: CAISWQGLNEQYF
CDR3nt: TGTGCCATTTCTTGGCAGGGTCTTAACGAGCAGTACTTC

d_gene: .
v_gene: TRBV5-6
len: 13
j_gene: TRBJ2-2
abundance: .
CDR3aa: CASSRSGTGELFF
CDR3nt: TGTGCCAGCAGCCGGAGTGGCACCGGGGAGCTGTTTTTT

d_gene: .
v_gene: TRBV12-5
len: 12
j_gene: TRBJ1-4
abundance: few
CDR3aa: CASGLVTEKLFF
CDR3nt: TGTGCTAGTGGTTTGGTAACTGAAAAACTGTTTTTT

d_gene: .
v_gene: TRBV11-2
len: 14
j_gene: TRBJ2-2
abundance: .
CDR3aa: CASTTIRNTGELFF
CDR3nt: TGTGCCAGCACCACAATACGGAACACCGGGGAGCTGTTTTTT

d_gene: TRBD1
v_gene: TRBV7-9
len: 18
j_gene: TRBJ1-4
abundance: .
CDR3aa: CASSPMGRGRLQFEKLFF
CDR3nt: TGTGCCAGCAGTCCAATGGGCAGGGGGCGTTTGCAGTTTGAAAAACTGTTTTTT

d_gene: TRBD2
v_gene: TRBV19
len: 12
j_gene: TRBJ2-1
abundance: .
CDR3aa: CASSGSGTQEFF
CDR3nt: TGTGCCAGTAGTGGTAGCGGGACCCAAGAGTTCTTC

d_gene: .
v_gene: TRBV7-2
len: 15
j_gene: TRBJ1-1
abundance: .
CDR3aa: CASSPFAASNTEAFF
CDR3nt: TGTGCCAGCAGCCCCTTTGCGGCCTCGAACACTGAAGCTTTCTTT

d_gene: TRBD1
v_gene: TRBV7-9
len: 15
j_gene: TRBJ2-1
abundance: .
CDR3aa: CASSLGDRAHNEQFF
CDR3nt: TGTGCCAGCAGCTTAGGGGACAGGGCTCACAATGAGCAGTTCTTC

d_gene: .
v_gene: TRBV5-1
len: 13
j_gene: TRBJ2-7
abundance: .
CDR3aa: CASSLDRTYEQYF
CDR3nt: TGCGCCAGCAGCTTGGACAGGACCTACGAGCAGTACTTC

d_gene: .
v_gene: TRBV11-3
len: 14
j_gene: TRBJ2-1
abundance: .
CDR3aa: CASSLGFRGNEQFF
CDR3nt: TGTGCCAGCAGCTTAGGGTTTCGAGGGAATGAGCAGTTCTTC

d_gene: TRBD1
v_gene: TRBV19
len: 14
j_gene: TRBJ1-6
abundance: .
CDR3aa: CASSLGQVRSPLHF
CDR3nt: TGTGCCAGTAGTCTTGGACAGGTCCGCTCACCCCTCCACTTT

d_gene: TRBD2
v_gene: TRBV15
len: 16
j_gene: TRBJ2-4
abundance: few
CDR3aa: CATSRGTSGSRNIQYF
CDR3nt: TGTGCCACCAGCAGGGGGACTAGCGGGAGTAGAAACATTCAGTACTTC

d_gene: .
v_gene: TRBV5-8
len: 14
j_gene: TRBJ2-2
abundance: .
CDR3aa: CASSLDVNTGELFF
CDR3nt: TGTGCCAGCAGCTTGGATGTCAACACCGGGGAGCTGTTTTTT

d_gene: .
v_gene: TRBV12-2
len: 20
j_gene: TRBJ2-7
abundance: .
CDR3aa: CASRLAAGLAERPYSYEQYF
CDR3nt: TGTGCAAGTCGCTTAGCGGCGGGACTAGCGGAACGCCCTTACTCCTACGAGCAGTACTTC

d_gene: .
v_gene: TRBV7-9
len: 15
j_gene: TRBJ2-7
abundance: .
CDR3aa: CAISRPGYREHEQYF
CDR3nt: TGTGCCATCTCGCGACCGGGGTATAGGGAACACGAGCAGTACTTC

d_gene: .
v_gene: TRBV19
len: 17
j_gene: TRBJ1-5
abundance: .
CDR3aa: CASSTPSGPGSNQPQHF
CDR3nt: TGTGCCAGTAGTACCCCGTCGGGCCCCGGGAGCAATCAGCCCCAGCATTTT

d_gene: .
v_gene: TRBV5-4
len: 14
j_gene: TRBJ2-7
abundance: few
CDR3aa: CASSLQAFPYEQYF
CDR3nt: TGTGCCAGCAGCTTACAGGCATTCCCCTACGAGCAGTACTTC

d_gene: .
v_gene: TRBV6-5
len: 14
j_gene: TRBJ1-5
abundance: .
CDR3aa: CASTPAGSNQPQHF
CDR3nt: TGTGCCAGCACCCCCGCAGGGTCCAATCAGCCCCAGCATTTT

d_gene: .
v_gene: TRBV10-3
len: 15
j_gene: TRBJ2-1
abundance: .
CDR3aa: CAISGGGSSYNEQFF
CDR3nt: TGTGCCATCAGTGGTGGGGGAAGCTCCTACAATGAGCAGTTCTTC

d_gene: .
v_gene: TRBV2
len: 13
j_gene: TRBJ1-3
abundance: .
CDR3aa: CASRDRAGNTIYF
CDR3nt: TGTGCCAGTCGGGATAGGGCTGGAAACACCATATATTTT

d_gene: .
v_gene: TRBV7-2
len: 14
j_gene: TRBJ2-7
abundance: .
CDR3aa: CASSSGLNSYEQYF
CDR3nt: TGTGCCAGCAGCTCCGGACTCAATTCCTACGAGCAGTACTTC

d_gene: TRBD1
v_gene: TRBV7-2
len: 15
j_gene: TRBJ1-2
abundance: .
CDR3aa: CASSLGGTGVYGYTF
CDR3nt: TGTGCCAGCAGCTTAGGTGGGACAGGAGTCTATGGCTACACCTTC

d_gene: TRBD1
v_gene: TRBV6-1
len: 14
j_gene: TRBJ1-1
abundance: .
CDR3aa: CASGIGQGNTEAFF
CDR3nt: TGTGCCAGCGGAATTGGACAGGGAAATACTGAAGCTTTCTTT

d_gene: .
v_gene: TRBV4-1
len: 13
j_gene: TRBJ1-2
abundance: .
CDR3aa: CASSQDGNYGYTF
CDR3nt: TGCGCCAGCAGCCAAGATGGTAACTATGGCTACACCTTC

d_gene: TRBD2
v_gene: TRBV2
len: 18
j_gene: TRBJ2-3
abundance: .
CDR3aa: CASSVQPTSGRTTDTQYF
CDR3nt: TGTGCCAGCAGTGTCCAACCCACTAGCGGAAGAACAACAGATACGCAGTATTTT

d_gene: TRBD2
v_gene: TRBV4-2
len: 21
j_gene: TRBJ2-7
abundance: .
CDR3aa: CASSRERRTSGLLQSGSEQYF
CDR3nt: TGTGCCAGCAGCCGAGAGAGAAGGACTAGCGGGCTACTACAAAGTGGAAGCGAGCAGTACTTC

d_gene: .
v_gene: TRBV5-4
len: 15
j_gene: TRBJ2-3
abundance: .
CDR3aa: CASSLVVSSTDTQYF
CDR3nt: TGTGCCAGCAGCTTGGTGGTCTCTAGCACAGATACGCAGTATTTT

d_gene: .
v_gene: TRBV2
len: 16
j_gene: TRBJ2-2
abundance: once
CDR3aa: CASSLRAARNTGELFF
CDR3nt: TGTGCCAGCAGCCTAAGGGCTGCAAGGAACACCGGGGAGCTGTTTTTT

d_gene: TRBD2
v_gene: TRBV11-2
len: 16
j_gene: TRBJ2-2
abundance: .
CDR3aa: CASNHITSGSGWELFF
CDR3nt: TGTGCCAGCAACCACATTACTAGCGGGAGTGGGTGGGAGCTGTTTTTT

d_gene: TRBD2
v_gene: TRBV6-5
len: 14
j_gene: TRBJ2-3
abundance: .
CDR3aa: CASTSGSNTDTQYF
CDR3nt: TGTGCCAGCACTAGCGGGAGTAATACAGATACGCAGTATTTT

d_gene: .
v_gene: TRBV7-3
len: 17
j_gene: TRBJ2-5
abundance: .
CDR3aa: CATNPAGQLKFQETQYF
CDR3nt: TGTGCCACCAACCCCGCAGGGCAACTTAAATTCCAAGAGACCCAGTACTTC

d_gene: .
v_gene: TRBV27
len: 15
j_gene: TRBJ1-2
abundance: .
CDR3aa: CASSNTGGWRGGYTF
CDR3nt: TGTGCCAGCAGTAACACCGGGGGATGGAGGGGAGGCTACACCTTC

d_gene: TRBD1
v_gene: TRBV12-5
len: 17
j_gene: TRBJ1-2
abundance: .
CDR3aa: CASAPAAGGIDIYGYTF
CDR3nt: TGTGCTAGTGCTCCCGCGGCAGGGGGCATCGATATCTATGGCTACACCTTC